One sample yielded the 22 T cell receptor beta chains listed below, sequenced in a study of post-analysis software for immune sequencing data. Whole-study results and caveats: In patients, TRBV5-6, TRBV5-1 and TRBV20-1 belonged to five or six TRBV segments found more frequently than in controls.

The antigens for these receptors are not known. Incorporated into the TCR beta cDNA libraries were unique molecular identifiers, which served to reduce PCR and sequencing biases. TCRdb re-called the PCR reads with MiXCR, one entry per CDR3 protein. The sample holds a few hundred thousand distinct CDR3 sequences, around a third seen once. The sequencing sample was made of blood. These receptors were collected from a girl aged 2 to 17 with multiple sclerosis.

This clonotype has just one count. This chain links TRBV10-3 with TRBJ2-2; D tentatively fits TRBD1 or TRBD2 (5 bases each). The CDR3 runs to 15 residues. Germline V gene data show CDR1 as ENHRY and CDR2 as SYGVKD. Between the trimmed V and J ends, which lost 0 bases and 0 bases, there was a span of 5 bases. CDR3 sequence reads: CAISESGANTGELFF. The CDR3, as DNA: TGTGCCATCAGTGAGTCGGGGGCGAACACCGGGGAGCTGTTTTTT.

This clonotype was seen more than once but under ten times. V usage is TRBV20-1 and J usage is TRBJ2-7; no clear D. The CDR3 has 12 amino acids. Looked up from germline, CDR1 is DFQATT and CDR2 is SNEGSKA (reference sequence). The V and J ends lost 1 base and 6 bases respectively, with 10 bases between them. The CDR3: CSARGMIGEQYF. For the CDR3, the DNA is TGCAGTGCTAGAGGGATGATCGGCGAGCAGTACTTC.

The chain joins TRBV24-1 to TRBJ1-6; unclear D gene. This CDR3 region has 16 residues. The germline V and J ends were trimmed by 0 bases and 9 bases, with 14 bases remaining between them. Per the germline V gene, CDR1 is KGHDR and CDR2 is SFDVKD. The CDR3 protein is CATSDLGGFRRSPLHF. The DNA for the CDR3 is TGTGCCACCAGTGATTTGGGCGGGTTCAGGCGTTCACCCCTCCACTTT.

A few counts support this clonotype. The chain joins TRBV3-1 to TRBJ2-7; the D gene is possibly TRBD1 (6 bases). The germline V gene has CDR1 LGHDT and CDR2 YNNKEL (reference sequence). The V end was cut by 5 bases, the J end by 5 bases, with 16 bases between. The CDR3 loop spans 14 amino acids. CDR3 nucleotide sequence: TGTGCCAGCAGCTCCCCAGGGGTAATCCACGAGCAGTACTTC. Translating it yields CASSSPGVIHEQYF.

This clonotype was detected a few times. V and J are TRBV6-4 and TRBJ1-6; 8 nucleotides match TRBD1. This CDR3 is 15 amino acids long. CDR1 is MRHNA and CDR2 is SNTAGT in the germline V gene. J gave up 8 bases and V 4 bases, and 7 bases lay outside the gene matches. The CDR3 DNA follows: TGTGCCAGCAGTGTAGGGACAGGACTTCATTCACCCCTCCACTTT. Amino acids: CASSVGTGLHSPLHF.

In regard to this clonotype: An end of the junction does not agree with germline; a read error may underlie this. The J gene is TRBJ1-1, the V gene TRBV10-3; D remains unclear. The CDR3 is made up of 15 amino acids. Germline V gene sequence: CDR1 ENHRY, CDR2 SYGVKD. The CDR3 bases are TGTGCCGTCAGCTCAGAGGTCGACCTCGGGACTGAAGCTTTCTTT. This sequence encodes CAVSSEVDLGTEAFF.

For the CDR3, the DNA is TGCAGCGGGGGACAGTCGAACACTGAAGCTTTCTTT. It codes for CSGGQSNTEAFF. The chain uses TRBV29-1 and TRBJ1-1; 7 bases map to TRBD1. With V trimmed by 7 bases and J by 1 base, 3 bases remained unmatched. The CDR3 runs to 12 residues. Germline V gene sequence: CDR1 SQVTM, CDR2 ANQGSEA.

This clonotype was counted between two and nine times. V usage is TRBV27 and J usage is TRBJ2-3, with D possibly matching TRBD2 (5 bases). The CDR3 covers 17 residues. The germline V and J ends were trimmed by 0 bases and 2 bases, with 15 bases remaining between them. Germline CDR1 reads MNHEY; CDR2 reads SMNVEV (reference sequence). The CDR3 region is CASSLSPSSGYTDTQYF. CDR3 nucleotides: TGTGCCAGCAGTTTATCGCCCAGTTCGGGATACACAGATACGCAGTATTTT.

The rearrangement uses TRBV7-9 and TRBJ1-1; D uncertain. In germline, CDR1 is SEHNR, CDR2 FQNEAQ (reference sequence). The V end lost 3 bases, the J end lost 5 bases, and 13 bases lay between the germline ends. The CDR3 totals 14 residues. Here the CDR3 DNA reads TGTGCCAGCAGCTTTGTGGGCTCCGGGACTGAAGCTTTCTTT. It codes for CASSFVGSGTEAFF. Looking up the rest from reference TRBV7-9 and TRBJ1-1 gives the full variable domain: DTGVSQNPRHKITKRGQNVTFRCDPISEHNRLYWYRQTLGQGPEFLTYFQNEAQLEKSRLLSDRFSAERPKGSFSTLEIQRTEQGDSAMYLCASSFVGSGTEAFFGQGTRLTVV.

This clonotype was seen more than once but under ten times. The chain combines TRBV6-5 with TRBJ1-5, with D possibly being TRBD1 (5 bases). Trimming stripped 5 bases from V and 5 bases from J, with 10 bases between. The CDR3 sequence is 13 residues long. Germline V gene data show CDR1 as MNHEY and CDR2 as SVGAGI. The CDR3 reads CASSRIRDQPQHF. DNA for the CDR3: TGTGCCAGCAGTAGAATCAGGGATCAGCCCCAGCATTTT.

The chain joins TRBV11-2 to TRBJ2-7, with D unresolved. CDR1 is SGHAT and CDR2 is FQNNGV in the germline V gene. Trimming removed 5 bases from V and 2 bases from J, with 16 bases in between. The CDR3 has 15 amino acids. The DNA of the CDR3 is TGTGCCAGCAGCGGCCTCATGGGGATCCCCTACGAGCAGTACTTC. Protein product: CASSGLMGIPYEQYF.

This clonotype has a single count. The V gene is TRBV6-1, the J gene TRBJ1-2; D is undetermined. The CDR3 sequence is 14 residues long. Deletions cut 1 base from V and 8 bases from J, with 14 bases between. Germline CDR1 and CDR2: MNHNS and SASEGT. In nucleotides, the CDR3 is TGTGCCAGCAGTGAAGGGGTGCGACTGGGAGGCTACACCTTC. The encoded protein is CASSEGVRLGGYTF.

V usage is TRBV7-9 and J usage is TRBJ1-2; D perhaps matches TRBD1 (5 bases). Trimming shortened V by 5 bases and J by 8 bases, and 12 bases separated the two germline ends. CDR1 is SEHNR, CDR2 FQNEAQ, per germline (reference sequence). The CDR3 is 12 amino acids. In DNA form, the CDR3 reads TGTGCCAGCAGCACCGACAGAGGCGGCTACACCTTC. Residues: CASSTDRGGYTF.

This chain joins TRBV11-1 and TRBJ2-2, with D perhaps TRBD1 or TRBD2 (5 bases each). CDR3 length: 15 amino acids. Trimming shortened V by 6 bases and J by 1 base, and 12 bases separated the two germline ends. The germline V gene has CDR1 SGHAT and CDR2 FQDESV (reference sequence). CDR3 region: CASSSNGGNTGELFF. As DNA, the CDR3 is TGTGCCAGCAGTTCGAATGGGGGGAACACCGGGGAGCTGTTTTTT. The full variable domain, completed using reference TRBV11-1 and TRBJ2-2, is EAEVAQSPRYKITEKSQAVAFWCDPISGHATLYWYRQILGQGPELLVQFQDESVVDDSQLPKDRFSAERLKGVDSTLKIQPAELGDSAMYLCASSSNGGNTGELFFGEGSRLTVL.

J is TRBJ2-5 and V is TRBV7-2, with 7 bases that match TRBD2. The V and J ends lost 11 bases and 3 bases, in that order; junction bases with no gene match: 9. From germline, CDR1 is SGHTA and CDR2 FQGNSA. The CDR3 length is 13 residues. The CDR3 sequence: CACPWGGEETQYF. The CDR3 bases are TGTGCCTGTCCCTGGGGGGGGGAAGAGACCCAGTACTTC.

A few counts support this clonotype. The V gene is TRBV9, the J gene TRBJ2-5; either TRBD1 or TRBD2 may fit D (5 bases each). Germline V lookup: CDR1 SGDLS, CDR2 YYNGEE. Deletions cut 8 bases from V and 5 bases from J, with 19 bases between. This CDR3 contains 14 residues. CDR3 loop: CASNRDPGGETQYF. The CDR3 nucleotides read TGTGCCAGTAACCGGGACCCCGGAGGTGAGACCCAGTACTTC.

The table lists this clonotype with a count of one. V and J are TRBV11-2 and TRBJ2-7; D is ambiguous. Trimming took 5 bases from V and 0 from J, leaving 11 bases between them. The V gene's germline CDR1 is SGHAT and CDR2 FQNNGV. The CDR3 runs to 14 residues. This CDR3 reads CASSTERSSYEQYF. The CDR3 nucleotides are TGTGCCAGCAGCACCGAGAGAAGCTCCTACGAGCAGTACTTC.

This clonotype was seen repeatedly, ten times or more. V usage is TRBV7-2 and J usage is TRBJ2-3, with 9 bases fitting TRBD2. The trim removed 5 bases at V and 2 bases at J, leaving 8 bases unmatched. This CDR3 is 16 amino acids long. Germline assignment: CDR1 SGHTA and CDR2 FQGNSA. This CDR3 is CASSPIAGAVTDTQYF. DNA of the CDR3: TGTGCCAGCAGCCCGATAGCGGGGGCCGTCACAGATACGCAGTATTTT.

This clonotype was detected a few times. The V and J genes are TRBV6-1 and TRBJ2-1; D is uncertain. CDR3 size: 14 residues. Per the germline V gene, CDR1 is MNHNS and CDR2 is SASEGT. Deletions cut 6 bases from V and 1 base from J, with 10 bases between. CDR3 nucleotides: TGTGCCAGCAGGTGGACGAGTTCCTACAATGAGCAGTTCTTC. Translated, it gives CASRWTSSYNEQFF.

This sequence joins TRBV12-3 or TRBV12-4 and TRBJ2-6, with D hard to call. Trimming removed 6 bases from V and 1 base from J, with 19 bases in between. The CDR3 is made up of 18 amino acids. The CDR3 protein is CASSPAPGATSGANVLTF. The CDR3 region has the DNA TGTGCCAGCAGCCCCGCCCCCGGAGCGACGTCTGGGGCCAACGTCCTGACTTTC.

CDR3 residues: CASSSYVGRSTDTQYF. In DNA form, the CDR3 reads TGTGCCAGCAGCTCTTACGTCGGCCGGTCCACAGATACGCAGTATTTT. The V and J genes are TRBV28 and TRBJ2-3, with no clear D. The germline V gene encodes CDR1 MDHEN and CDR2 SYDVKM. The CDR3 is 16 residues long. V lost 6 bases and J lost 2, with 18 bases in between.

V gene TRBV2 combines with J gene TRBJ2-1, with TRBD2 identical over 11 bases. CDR3 length: 15 residues. Unmatched junction bases numbered 4, after V lost 6 bases and J lost 3 bases. The V gene's germline CDR1 is SNHLY and CDR2 FYNNEI. CDR3 sequence reads: CASRVAGGNYNEQFF. The CDR3 DNA reads as TGTGCCAGCAGGGTAGCGGGGGGGAACTACAATGAGCAGTTCTTC.